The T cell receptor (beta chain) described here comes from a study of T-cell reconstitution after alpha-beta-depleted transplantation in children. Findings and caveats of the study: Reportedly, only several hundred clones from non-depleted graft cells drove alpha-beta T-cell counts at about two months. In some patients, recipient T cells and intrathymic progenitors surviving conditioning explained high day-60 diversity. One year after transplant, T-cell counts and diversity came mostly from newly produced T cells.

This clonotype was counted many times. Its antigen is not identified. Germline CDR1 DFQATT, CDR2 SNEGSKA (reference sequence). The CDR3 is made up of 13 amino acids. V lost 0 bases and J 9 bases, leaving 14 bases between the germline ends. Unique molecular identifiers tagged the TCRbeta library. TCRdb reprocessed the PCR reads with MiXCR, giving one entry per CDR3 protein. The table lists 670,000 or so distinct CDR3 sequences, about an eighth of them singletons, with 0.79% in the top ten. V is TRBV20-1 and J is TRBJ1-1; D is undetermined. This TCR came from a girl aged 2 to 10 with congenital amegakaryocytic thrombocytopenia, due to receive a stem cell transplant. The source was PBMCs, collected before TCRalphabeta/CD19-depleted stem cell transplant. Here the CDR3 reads CSARDSGSLQAFF. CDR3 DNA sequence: TGCAGTGCTAGAGATAGCGGGTCTCTTCAAGCTTTCTTT.